This entry lists 20 T cell receptor beta chains sequenced from one sample in a study of cytomegalovirus exposure and HLA in healthy donors. The protocol was immunoSEQ multiplex PCR, while the TCRdb copy is restricted to in-frame clones and leaves out a portion. The table lists 95,000 to 150,000 clones, about 96% of them singletons. Material for sequencing was PBMCs. Receptors originate from a young man in good health and CMV-seronegative.

V gene TRBV9 combines with J gene TRBJ2-7, with TRBD1 matching 8 bases. There are 15 residues in the CDR3. CDR1 SGDLS and CDR2 YYNGEE come from the germline V gene. Trimming at V came to 0 bases and at J to 2 bases, leaving 4 bases not matched to a gene. Here the CDR3 DNA reads TGTGCCAGCAGCGTAGCGTCCAGGGGGCCCTACGAGCAGTACTTC. It is translated as CASSVASRGPYEQYF.

The chain has TRBV6-1 and TRBJ1-2, with a possible D match to TRBD1 (6 bases). From germline, CDR1 is MNHNS and CDR2 SASEGT. V lost 4 bases, J lost 4 bases, and 13 bases lay in between. CDR3 size: 14 residues. CDR3 sequence (DNA): TGTGCCAGCAGTGGTGGGGGCGAAGTCTATGGCTACACCTTC. This translates into CASSGGGEVYGYTF.

V usage is TRBV25-1 and J usage is TRBJ2-7; TRBD1 agrees at 9 bases. The CDR3 covers 14 residues. Trimming at V came to 5 bases and at J to 5 bases, leaving 7 bases not matched to a gene. Per the germline V gene, CDR1 is MGHDK and CDR2 is SYGVNS. CDR3 nucleotides: TGTGCCAGCAGTAGAGGACAGGGGTCCCACGAGCAGTACTTC. Translated, it gives CASSRGQGSHEQYF.

The chain joins TRBV5-8 to TRBJ1-5; D is uncertain. V gave up 2 bases and J gave up 4 bases, with 16 bases separating them. The CDR3 loop spans 16 amino acids. Germline loops: CDR1 SGHTS, CDR2 YDEGEE. The DNA of the CDR3 is TGTGCCAGCAGCTTCCCCAGTCTGCTCTGGAATCAGCCCCAGCATTTT. This sequence encodes CASSFPSLLWNQPQHF.

This clone has just a few counts. This chain links TRBV28 with TRBJ1-5; unclear D gene. V was shortened by 6 bases and J by 11 bases, with 17 bases between the two germline ends. Looked up from germline, CDR1 is MDHEN and CDR2 is SYDVKM. The CDR3 runs 13 residues. CDR3 DNA sequence: TGTGCCAGCAGCTACCGGCCGCCTGAGGCCCAGCATTTT. Its protein is CASSYRPPEAQHF.

The chain joins TRBV28 to TRBJ2-1, with 8 positions matching TRBD2. In germline, CDR1 is MDHEN, CDR2 SYDVKM. Trimming removed 10 bases from V and 4 bases from J; junction bases left unmatched: 6. The length of the CDR3 is 13 residues. CDR3 protein: CATGGRLYNEQFF. Here the CDR3 DNA reads TGTGCCACGGGGGGGAGGCTATACAATGAGCAGTTCTTC.

The chain is built from TRBV6-1 and TRBJ2-2, with 8 bases lining up with TRBD1. The CDR3 runs to 16 residues. Trimming at V came to 3 bases and at J to 5 bases, leaving 8 bases not matched to a gene. Looked up from germline, CDR1 is MNHNS and CDR2 is SASEGT. CDR3 coding DNA: TGTGCCAGCAGTGATATTTCAGGGGGCCGAACCGGGGAGCTGTTTTTT. Translation: CASSDISGGRTGELFF.

The V gene is TRBV9, the J gene TRBJ1-1; D is possibly TRBD1 (5 bases). CDR3 length: 15 amino acids. Trimming shortened V by 0 bases and J by 0 bases, and 9 bases separated the two germline ends. Germline assignment: CDR1 SGDLS and CDR2 YYNGEE. The CDR3 loop is CASSVGAGLNTEAFF. The CDR3, as DNA: TGTGCCAGCAGCGTAGGAGCAGGGCTGAACACTGAAGCTTTCTTT. Filled out from reference TRBV9 and TRBJ1-1, the complete variable domain reads DSGVTQTPKHLITATGQRVTLRCSPRSGDLSVYWYQQSLDQGLQFLIQYYNGEERAKGNILERFSAQQFPDLHSELNLSSLELGDSALYFCASSVGAGLNTEAFFGQGTRLTVV.

V and J are TRBV10-3 and TRBJ1-2; D may be TRBD1 (6 bases). V was clipped by 0 bases and J by 2 bases, with 10 bases between them. This CDR3 has 15 amino acids. Germline V gene data show CDR1 as ENHRY and CDR2 as SYGVKD. CDR3: CAISESHRENYGYTF. The CDR3 DNA is TGTGCCATCAGTGAGTCCCACAGGGAAAACTATGGCTACACCTTC.

This clone has more than one count but fewer than ten. The V and J genes are TRBV28 and TRBJ1-2; 8 bases line up with TRBD1. The length of the CDR3 is 13 residues. Germline values: CDR1 MDHEN, CDR2 SYDVKM. J lost 3 bases, V lost 10 bases, and 7 bases had no gene match. CDR3 residues: CATTDRADYGYTF. CDR3 bases: TGTGCCACAACGGACAGGGCGGACTATGGCTACACCTTC.

The chain has TRBV5-4 and TRBJ1-2; possibly TRBD1 for D (6 bases). The CDR3 spans 13 residues. Germline CDR1 is SGHNT and CDR2 is YYREEE (reference sequence). V lost 4 bases and J 4 bases, leaving 11 bases between the germline ends. The CDR3 DNA sequence: TGTGCCAGCAGCGCATCAGGGGTCTATGGCTACACCTTC. It translates to CASSASGVYGYTF.

The chain has TRBV7-9 and TRBJ1-1, with 9 bases fitting TRBD1. CDR3 length equals 17 residues. The germline V gene encodes CDR1 SEHNR and CDR2 FQNEAQ (reference sequence). The J segment lost 5 bases and the V segment lost 1 base, leaving 11 bases of the junction unmatched. CDR3 sequence: CASSLVSLGTGSTEAFF. For the CDR3, the DNA is TGTGCCAGCAGCTTAGTAAGTCTGGGGACAGGGAGTACTGAAGCTTTCTTT.

CDR3 sequence reads: CASIRSGTGDQPQHF. The DNA for the CDR3 is TGTGCCAGTATCCGATCCGGGACAGGGGATCAGCCCCAGCATTTT. The chain carries TRBV19 and TRBJ1-5; 10 bases are a match to TRBD1. The CDR3 sequence is 15 residues long. V lost 7 bases to trimming and J lost 5 bases; unmatched junction nucleotides: 8. Germline CDR1 is LNHDA and CDR2 is SQIVND (reference sequence).

V usage is TRBV7-3 and J usage is TRBJ2-1; 11 bases are shared with TRBD2. CDR1 SGHTA and CDR2 FQGTGA come from the germline V gene. V was pared by 3 bases and J by 10 bases, with 8 bases of the junction left unmatched. The CDR3 length is 15 residues. For the CDR3, the DNA is TGTGCCAGCAGCTTTACTAGCGGGAGTTATGAAGAGCAGTTCTTC. Protein product: CASSFTSGSYEEQFF.

The chain combines TRBV15 with TRBJ1-5; 8 bases align to TRBD1. Germline CDR1 reads LNHNV; CDR2 reads YYDKDF (reference sequence). V dropped 0 bases and J dropped 5; count of bases not matched to a gene: 21. The CDR3 totals 21 residues. The CDR3, as DNA: TGTGCCACCAGCAGAGATTTATGGATAGTGGGGCAGGGGGCGGACGATCAGCCCCAGCATTTT. It yields the protein CATSRDLWIVGQGADDQPQHF.

J is TRBJ1-3 and V is TRBV6-6; unclear D gene. Germline CDR1 and CDR2: MNHNY and SVGAGI (reference sequence). V shed 4 bases and J shed 0 bases, with 10 bases lying between them. The CDR3 contains 15 residues. The CDR3 coding sequence is TGTGCCAGCAGTTTTACAGAGACCTCTGGAAACACCATATATTTT. Translated, it gives CASSFTETSGNTIYF.

This sequence joins TRBV6-1 and TRBJ1-5; D call uncertain. Trimming left V 4 bases short and J 1 base short, with 11 bases between. The germline V gene encodes CDR1 MNHNS and CDR2 SASEGT. The CDR3 has 15 amino acids. CDR3: CASSVSGISNQPQHF. CDR3 nucleotide sequence: TGTGCCAGCAGTGTCTCGGGTATCAGCAATCAGCCCCAGCATTTT.

This sequence joins TRBV29-1 and TRBJ2-1; 7 bases agree with TRBD2. Germline V gene data show CDR1 as SQVTM and CDR2 as ANQGSEA. The CDR3 loop spans 14 amino acids. V shed 4 bases, J shed 4 bases, and the junction held 7 bases outside the gene matches. The CDR3 spells CSVVPSGFYNEQFF. The DNA for the CDR3 is TGCAGCGTTGTCCCTAGCGGATTTTACAATGAGCAGTTCTTC.

The chain carries TRBV7-9 and TRBJ2-1; 9 nucleotides line up with TRBD2. The CDR3 has 17 amino acids. Germline CDR1 reads SEHNR; CDR2 reads FQNEAQ (reference sequence). V was clipped by 5 bases and J by 1 base; unmatched bases: 9. CDR3 coding DNA: TGTGCCAGCAGCCCCGGGCGGGAGGGCCTGTCCTACAATGAGCAGTTCTTC. The encoded protein is CASSPGREGLSYNEQFF. The full variable domain, completed using reference TRBV7-9 and TRBJ2-1, is DTGVSQNPRHKITKRGQNVTFRCDPISEHNRLYWYRQTLGQGPEFLTYFQNEAQLEKSRLLSDRFSAERPKGSFSTLEIQRTEQGDSAMYLCASSPGREGLSYNEQFFGPGTRLTVL.

This chain connects TRBV25-1 to TRBJ2-3; the D gene is possibly TRBD1 (5 bases). This CDR3 has 10 amino acids. Germline lookup yields CDR1 MGHDK and CDR2 SYGVNS. V lost 5 bases and J 8 bases, leaving 5 bases between the germline ends. CDR3 sequence: CASSQGTQYF. DNA of the CDR3: TGTGCCAGCAGTCAGGGTACGCAGTATTTT. Supplemented by reference TRBV25-1 and TRBJ2-3, the full variable domain reads EADIYQTPRYLVIGTGKKITLECSQTMGHDKMYWYQQDPGMELHLIHYSYGVNSTEKGDLSSESTVSRIRTEHFPLTLESARPSHTSQYLCASSQGTQYFGPGTRLTVL.